A selection of T cell receptor beta chains follows, all from one sample in a study of OX40 agonist ivuxolimab in advanced cancers. Assay: immunoSEQ multiplex PCR; the TCRdb copy retains only in-frame clones and omits some. The data contain roughly 18,000 clones, about two thirds of them singletons. Sequenced material: CD4+ or CD8+ T cells sorted from blood, taken in a trial of the OX40 agonist ivuxolimab. Every receptor here comes from an adult with an advanced solid tumor such as melanoma, head and neck, liver or kidney cancer. Both conserved end residues are part of each CDR3. The D gene is left open where the match is weak. Size values are once, few and many counts, or a class for expanded clones, and some rows have none.

TGCAGCGTTGACGACAGGGGTTTCTATGGCTACACCTTC	CSVDDRGFYGYTF	TRBV29-1	TRBJ1-2	TRBD1	-
TGTGCCAGCCTGCCGGGACACATCTACGAGCAGTACTTC	CASLPGHIYEQYF	TRBV21-1	TRBJ2-7	-	once
TGTGCCAGCAGCGTAGCTCCCGGCTACGAGCAGTACTTC	CASSVAPGYEQYF	TRBV9	TRBJ2-7	-	-
TGTGCCAGCAGCGTAGAAGGGGCGGTTACTGAAGCTTTCTTT	CASSVEGAVTEAFF	TRBV9	TRBJ1-1	-	-
TGTGCCAGCAGTACAGGGGGAGTCACTGAAGCTTTCTTT	CASSTGGVTEAFF	TRBV27	TRBJ1-1	TRBD1	few
TGTGCCAGCAGCCTCATGGGGCTTAATCAGCCCCAGCATTTT	CASSLMGLNQPQHF	TRBV6-5	TRBJ1-5	-	large
TGTGCCAGCAGCTCCCCGGGACACCGGAGCGAGCAGTACTTC	CASSSPGHRSEQYF	TRBV7-2	TRBJ2-7	-	-
TGTGCCAGCAGCTTAGGAGAAGGAGGGTTCTCCTACGAGCAGTACTTC	CASSLGEGGFSYEQYF	TRBV7-8	TRBJ2-7	-	-
TGCGCCAGCACCCAGGGGGGGATACAGACCCAGTACTTC	CASTQGGIQTQYF	TRBV10-2	TRBJ2-5	-	-
TGTGCCAGCAGTGAACCCCCCAAGCAGTACTTC	CASSEPPKQYF	TRBV2	TRBJ2-7	-	-
TGTGCCAGCAGCTTGGCCGGGGGGAACACTGAAGCTTTCTTT	CASSLAGGNTEAFF	TRBV5-4	TRBJ1-1	-	-
TGTGCCAGCAGCGGACCGGGACGGTACACCGGGGAGCTGTTTTTT	CASSGPGRYTGELFF	TRBV7-2	TRBJ2-2	-	-
TGCAGCGTTGTAGGGCAGGGACCCTACAATGAGCAGTTCTTC	CSVVGQGPYNEQFF	TRBV29-1	TRBJ2-1	-	-
TGTGCCAGCAGGGTTCCCATGGGGGAGCAGTACTTC	CASRVPMGEQYF	TRBV6-1	TRBJ2-7	-	-
TGTGCCAGCAGCTTGGGCAGCACCTCCTACAATGAGCAGTTCTTC	CASSLGSTSYNEQFF	TRBV5-5	TRBJ2-1	-	once
TGTGCCAGCAATGCAGGGGGAGCCTACAATGAGCAGTTCTTC	CASNAGGAYNEQFF	TRBV7-9	TRBJ2-1	TRBD1	-
TGTGCCAGTAGTCCCAGGGATCCCTACGAGCAGTACTTC	CASSPRDPYEQYF	TRBV19	TRBJ2-7	-	-
TGCGCCAGCAGCCAATACAGGGGGGCGCACACTGAAGCTTTCTTT	CASSQYRGAHTEAFF	TRBV4-1	TRBJ1-1	TRBD1	-
TGTGCCAGCACCGGGTCGACCCACGGAAAACGGGGGGAAGCTTTCTTT	CASTGSTHGKRGEAFF	TRBV27	TRBJ1-1	-	-
TGTGCCAGCAGCGGCATACAGGGGGCCGTGAACACTGAAGCTTTCTTT	CASSGIQGAVNTEAFF	TRBV27	TRBJ1-1	TRBD1	-
TGTGCCAGCGGCCAGGGTCAAACTGAAGCTTTCTTT	CASGQGQTEAFF	TRBV6-1	TRBJ1-1	-	-
TGTGCCAGCAGTGGAGGGTGGCCCCAGCATTTT	CASSGGWPQHF	TRBV28	TRBJ1-5	-	-
TGTGCCAGCAGTTACGGATGGACAGGGGAAAGTGGCTACACCTTC	CASSYGWTGESGYTF	TRBV6-5	TRBJ1-2	TRBD1	-
TGTGCCTGGAGTGTATGGGGGGTAGGGACTGAAGCTTTCTTT	CAWSVWGVGTEAFF	TRBV30	TRBJ1-1	-	-
TGCGCCAGCAGTGAGACAGGGCGGAAATACAATGAGCAGTTCTTC	CASSETGRKYNEQFF	TRBV10-2	TRBJ2-1	-	-
TGTGCCAGCAGCTTAGCGTCCCAGGGCTCCGAGCAGTACTTC	CASSLASQGSEQYF	TRBV7-6	TRBJ2-7	-	-
TGCGCCAGCAGCCAAGAAGGGGGACTAGCGGGAAGCACAGATACGCAGTATTTT	CASSQEGGLAGSTDTQYF	TRBV4-1	TRBJ2-3	TRBD2	-
TGTGCCAGCACCCTCCGGGCAGGCTACGAGCAGTACTTC	CASTLRAGYEQYF	TRBV7-8	TRBJ2-7	-	few
TGTGCCTGGAGCTTCCAGGGGCCGTCCGACGAGCAGTACTTC	CAWSFQGPSDEQYF	TRBV30	TRBJ2-7	-	-
TGTGCCAGCAGTTTTGTGCGGGAGCTGGGAACCGACGAGCAGTACTTC	CASSFVRELGTDEQYF	TRBV27	TRBJ2-7	TRBD2	few
TGTGCCAGCAGTTCTCCTCTGGTAGGAAACCCCCTCGAGCAGTACTTC	CASSSPLVGNPLEQYF	TRBV27	TRBJ2-7	-	-
TGTGCCAGCAGCGTTTACAATGAGCAGTTCTTC	CASSVYNEQFF	TRBV27	TRBJ2-1	-	-
TGTGCCAGCAGCCTGGGACAGGGGGCCTACGAGCAGTACTTC	CASSLGQGAYEQYF	TRBV14	TRBJ2-7	TRBD1	-
TGTGCCAGCAGCTTGGGGGGTGGACAGGGGAACTATGGCTACACCTTC	CASSLGGGQGNYGYTF	TRBV11-2	TRBJ1-2	TRBD1	-
TGTGCCAGCAGCCCGCTAGTTGGCCTTAATTGGAAGGCCTCTGGGGCCAACGTCCTGACTTTC	CASSPLVGLNWKASGANVLTF	TRBV27	TRBJ2-6	-	-
TGTGCCAGCTCAACACGGGACATCTCTAGCACAGATACGCAGTATTTT	CASSTRDISSTDTQYF	TRBV2	TRBJ2-3	-	-
TGCGCCAGCAGTCAAAGGCAGGACAACTACGAAAAACTGTTTTTT	CASSQRQDNYEKLFF	TRBV23-1	TRBJ1-4	-	-
TGCGCCAGCAGCTTGGCCGGTCTCGATCGCCACGAGCAGTACTTC	CASSLAGLDRHEQYF	TRBV5-1	TRBJ2-7	-	-
TGTGCCAGCAGTTACGGGGGTTTGGCTTTCTTT	CASSYGGLAFF	TRBV27	TRBJ1-1	-	medium-sized
TGTGCCAGCACCAAACAGGGGAGCTTCCACGAGCAGTACTTC	CASTKQGSFHEQYF	TRBV7-9	TRBJ2-7	TRBD1	-
TGTGCCAGCAGTTACTCACAGGGGGCTGTTCAGCAGTTCTTC	CASSYSQGAVQQFF	TRBV6-5	TRBJ2-1	TRBD1	-
TGTGCCAGCAGTCTAAACAGGAGGGGTAACACTGAAGCTTTCTTT	CASSLNRRGNTEAFF	TRBV27	TRBJ1-1	-	-
TGTGCCAGCAGTTTATACGGGGTGGGGATGAACACTGAAGCTTTCTTT	CASSLYGVGMNTEAFF	TRBV27	TRBJ1-1	-	-
TGTGCCAGCAGTTACGGGCTGGGTCAGCCCCAGCATTTT	CASSYGLGQPQHF	TRBV6-5	TRBJ1-5	-	-
TGTGCCAGCAGCCAAGAAGTAGCGGGGGCCTACGAGCAGTACTTC	CASSQEVAGAYEQYF	TRBV7-2	TRBJ2-7	TRBD2	few
TGTGCCAGCATCCCTCCCCCCGGGAGGGCCGGGTACGAGCAGTACTTC	CASIPPPGRAGYEQYF	TRBV28	TRBJ2-7	TRBD2	-
TGTGCCAGCGGACGGACAGCTAACTATGGCTACACCTTC	CASGRTANYGYTF	TRBV19	TRBJ1-2	-	few
TGTGCCAGCAGTTTACAACAGGGGGCGCGTGAAAAACTGTTTTTT	CASSLQQGAREKLFF	TRBV28	TRBJ1-4	TRBD1	-
TGTGCCAGCATCGTAGGGGACATATCCTACGAGCAGTACTTC	CASIVGDISYEQYF	TRBV2	TRBJ2-7	-	-
TGTGCCAGCAGCGAGGGACGGGGTCGAGAAAAACTGTTTTTT	CASSEGRGREKLFF	TRBV7-8	TRBJ1-4	-	-
TGTGCCAGCAGGGAGGGGGGGTCTGGAAACACCATATATTTT	CASREGGSGNTIYF	TRBV27	TRBJ1-3	-	-
TGTGCCACCCAGAGCGGGGATTCGAGAAATGAGCAGTTCTTC	CATQSGDSRNEQFF	TRBV5-4	TRBJ2-1	TRBD2	once
TGCGCCAGCAGCCCTAATTTAGTAGCGGAGGCCGGGGAGCTGTTTTTT	CASSPNLVAEAGELFF	TRBV5-1	TRBJ2-2	-	-
TGCGCCAGCAGTCAAGTGGGAGCCGGACAGGGTGTCAGGCAGTACTTC	CASSQVGAGQGVRQYF	TRBV23-1	TRBJ2-7	TRBD1	-
TGTGCCAGCAGTTACGTAGCGGGAGCCGGGGAGCTGTTTTTT	CASSYVAGAGELFF	TRBV6-5	TRBJ2-2	TRBD2	-